These T cell receptor beta chains were read from a single sample in a study of blood T cell repertoires in COVID-19. Sequenced by immunoSEQ multiplex PCR; TCRdb stores in-frame clones only, minus some. The table has approximately 200,000 clones, about 84% seen once. Sequenced input: PBMCs or T cells enriched from blood (not recorded which). The receptors come from a man aged 55-75 years who had recovered from COVID-19. CDR3s include the opening cysteine and the closing phenylalanine or tryptophan. The D gene is left open where the match is weak. Part of the rows lack a size; the others show once, few, many or a class for expanded clones.

J	size	length	V	D	DNA	CDR3
TRBJ1-2	.	18	TRBV3-1/TRBV3-2	TRBD1	TGTGCCAGCAGCCAAGCCTACGTCCGGGACAGGGGTAACTATGGCTACACCTTC	CASSQAYVRDRGNYGYTF
TRBJ1-1	.	18	TRBV3-1/TRBV3-2	.	TGTGCCAGCAGCCAAGAGAGGTTTACAACCAACATGAACACTGAAGCTTTCTTT	CASSQERFTTNMNTEAFF
TRBJ2-7	.	13	TRBV27	TRBD1	TGTGCCAGCAGTTCCGGTGACAGGGTCGAGCAGTACTTC	CASSSGDRVEQYF
TRBJ2-5	.	14	TRBV3-1/TRBV3-2	TRBD1	TGTGCCAGCAGCCACGGGACAGGGAGGGAGACCCAGTACTTC	CASSHGTGRETQYF
TRBJ1-4	few	16	TRBV21-1	.	TGTGCCAGCCCGAAGGAGAGCGGGACTAGCGATGAAAAACTGTTTTTT	CASPKESGTSDEKLFF
TRBJ2-5	.	11	TRBV13	.	TGTGCCAGCAGCTCCGCCGGGAGTCGGTACTTC	CASSSAGSRYF
TRBJ1-2	few	14	TRBV7-6	.	TGTGCCAGCAGCTTAGGCGTAGGGAGCTATGGCTACACCTTC	CASSLGVGSYGYTF
TRBJ1-1	.	15	TRBV7-3	.	TGTGCCAGCAGCCCCCAAGGGGGGGAGAACACTGAAGCTTTCTTT	CASSPQGGENTEAFF
TRBJ2-7	.	14	TRBV18	TRBD1	TGTGCCAGCTCACCAAGACAGGGGGGCTACGAGCAGTACTTC	CASSPRQGGYEQYF
TRBJ1-3	.	15	TRBV5-1	.	TGCGCCAGCAGCTTGGGTGGGAGCTCTGGAAACACCATATATTTT	CASSLGGSSGNTIYF
TRBJ1-4	.	13	TRBV23-1	TRBD1	TGCGCCAGGAGGGACAGGGGCCGCGAAAAACTGTTTTTT	CARRDRGREKLFF
TRBJ1-5	.	15	TRBV6-5	.	TGTGCCAGCAGCGCCGTGGGGGCGCGGGATCAGCCCCAGCATTTT	CASSAVGARDQPQHF
TRBJ1-2	.	13	TRBV7-2	.	TGTGCCAGCAGCTTAGGGGCTCACTATGGCTACACCTTC	CASSLGAHYGYTF
TRBJ2-3	.	14	TRBV11-3	TRBD2	TGTGCCAGCAGCTGGTCGGGGGGGGCAGATACGCAGTATTTT	CASSWSGGADTQYF
TRBJ1-5	.	15	TRBV27	.	TGTGCCAGCAGTTCTTGGACAGCCTCGGGTCAGCCCCAGCATTTT	CASSSWTASGQPQHF
TRBJ1-2	once	12	TRBV5-8	TRBD1	TGTGCCAGCAGCTGGGACAGGAGCCTCGGCACCTTC	CASSWDRSLGTF
TRBJ1-5	once	16	TRBV19	.	TGTGCCAGTAGTTGGGCCGACAGGCTACCTAATCAGCCCCAGCATTTT	CASSWADRLPNQPQHF
TRBJ2-7	.	14	TRBV18	TRBD1	TGTGCCAGCTCGCTTGGTGACAGGGGTTACGAGCAGTACTTC	CASSLGDRGYEQYF
TRBJ1-4	.	15	TRBV7-9	TRBD1	TGTGCCAGCAGCACCCGGACAGGTCTTAATGAAAAACTGTTTTTT	CASSTRTGLNEKLFF
TRBJ1-2	.	13	TRBV4-3	.	TGCGCCAGCAGCCTTAAGGACAAAGGGGGCTACACCTTC	CASSLKDKGGYTF
TRBJ1-1	.	13	TRBV6-5	.	TGTGCCAGCACCCCCCGGGGGGACACTGAAGCTTTCTTT	CASTPRGDTEAFF
TRBJ1-1	.	13	TRBV3-1/TRBV3-2	.	TGTGCCAGCAGCCAAGCAGGGAACACTGAAGCTTTCTTT	CASSQAGNTEAFF
TRBJ2-7	.	17	TRBV18	.	TGTGCCAGCTCACCAACCCGGCAGGGGACCACCAAATACGAGCAGTACTTC	CASSPTRQGTTKYEQYF
TRBJ2-3	.	14	TRBV27	.	TGTGCCAGCACCCCCCGGGTTGGCACAGATACGCAGTATTTT	CASTPRVGTDTQYF
TRBJ2-7	.	15	TRBV5-1	TRBD2	TGCGCCAGCAGCTTGCTAGCGGGGTCGACCTACGAGCAGTACTTC	CASSLLAGSTYEQYF
TRBJ2-1	once	18	TRBV11-3	.	TGTGCCAGCAGGCAATTTATGCGAGAGTCGAGCTCCTACAATGAGCAGTTCTTC	CASRQFMRESSSYNEQFF
TRBJ2-2	few	16	TRBV19	.	TGTGCCAGTAGTATTTTTCAGGGCGCGAACACCGGGGAGCTGTTTTTT	CASSIFQGANTGELFF
TRBJ1-2	once	11	TRBV19	.	TGTGCCAGTAGTATACAGGGGCGATACACCTTC	CASSIQGRYTF
TRBJ2-1	.	14	TRBV4-3	.	TGCGCCAGCAGCCAAGTGCTCGGGAACAATGAGCAGTTCTTC	CASSQVLGNNEQFF
TRBJ2-3	.	16	TRBV4-3	TRBD2	TGCGCCAGCAGCGCCTTAGCGGGGGGCCTCGAAGATACGCAGTATTTT	CASSALAGGLEDTQYF
TRBJ1-1	few	14	TRBV6-5	.	TGTGCCAGCAGGAAGACAGATATGAACACTGAAGCTTTCTTT	CASRKTDMNTEAFF
TRBJ2-1	.	13	TRBV28	.	TGTGCCAGCAGTCTAAGCTCCTACAATGAGCAGTTCTTC	CASSLSSYNEQFF
TRBJ2-3	.	15	TRBV5-1	.	TGCGCCAGCAGCTTGGGGCAGGGCTTCACAGATACGCAGTATTTT	CASSLGQGFTDTQYF
TRBJ2-5	.	14	TRBV11-3	.	TGTGCCAGCAGCTTAACGATGGCCCAAGAGACCCAGTACTTC	CASSLTMAQETQYF
TRBJ1-2	.	16	TRBV5-4	.	TGTGCCAGCAGCCAGAGCCTTGAGGGGGTTAATGGTGGCTACACCTTC	CASSQSLEGVNGGYTF
TRBJ1-4	.	14	TRBV4-2	TRBD1	TGTGCCAGCAGCCAAAACAGGGGGTTTGAAAAACTGTTTTTT	CASSQNRGFEKLFF
TRBJ2-5	.	13	TRBV9	.	TGTGCCAGCAGCGTTACGGGGGAAGAGACCCAGTACTTC	CASSVTGEETQYF
TRBJ1-5	.	16	TRBV7-8	.	TGTGCCAGCAGCTTAGCGTGGCAGGGGCTAGATCAGCCCCAGCATTTT	CASSLAWQGLDQPQHF
TRBJ2-1	.	16	TRBV6-1	TRBD1	TGTGCCAGCAGTGAACCGGGACAGGAGGTCTACAATGAGCAGTTCTTC	CASSEPGQEVYNEQFF
TRBJ2-1	.	16	TRBV9	TRBD2	TGTGCCAGCAGCGCACATGCAAGCGGGGGGGCAAACGAGCAGTTCTTC	CASSAHASGGANEQFF
TRBJ2-7	.	17	TRBV11-3	TRBD1	TGTGCCAGCAGCTTAGATTACTACGGACAGGCGTCCTACGAGCAGTACTTC	CASSLDYYGQASYEQYF
TRBJ1-2	.	14	TRBV5-1	.	TGCGCCAGCAGCTCCCTGGGGGGAAAGTATGGCTACACCTTC	CASSSLGGKYGYTF
TRBJ1-2	.	13	TRBV15	.	TGTGCCACCAGCAGCCAGACAGCGTATGGCTACACCTTC	CATSSQTAYGYTF
TRBJ2-5	.	13	TRBV5-1	.	TGCGCCAGCAGCTTGGAGGGGCAAGAGACCCAGTACTTC	CASSLEGQETQYF